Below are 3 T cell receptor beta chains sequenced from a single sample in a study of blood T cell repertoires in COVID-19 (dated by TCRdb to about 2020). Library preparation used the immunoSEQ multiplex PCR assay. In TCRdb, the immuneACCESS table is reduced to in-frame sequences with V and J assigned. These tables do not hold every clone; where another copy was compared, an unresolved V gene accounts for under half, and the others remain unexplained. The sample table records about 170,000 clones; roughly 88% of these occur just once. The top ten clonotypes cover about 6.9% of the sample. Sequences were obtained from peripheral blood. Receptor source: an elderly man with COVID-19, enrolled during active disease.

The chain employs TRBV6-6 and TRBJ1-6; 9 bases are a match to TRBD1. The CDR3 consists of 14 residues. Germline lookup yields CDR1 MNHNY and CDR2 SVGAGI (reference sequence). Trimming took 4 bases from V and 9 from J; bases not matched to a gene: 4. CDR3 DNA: TGTGCCAGCAGTTCCGGGACAGGGACTTCACCCCTCCACTTT. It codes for CASSSGTGTSPLHF.

CDR3 nucleotides: TGTGCCAGCAGCACCGGGACAGGGGGGCAAGAGACCCAGTACTTC. Translation: CASSTGTGGQETQYF. This rearrangement joins TRBV5-6 to TRBJ2-5; 11 bases agree with TRBD1. The CDR3 is 15 amino acids. Germline CDR1 and CDR2: SGHDT and YYEEEE. The ends lost 4 bases at V and 2 bases at J; junction bases unmatched: 4. The variable domain in full, completed from reference TRBV5-6 and TRBJ2-5, reads DAGVTQSPTHLIKTRGQQVTLRCSPKSGHDTVSWYQQALGQGPQFIFQYYEEEERQRGNFPDRFSGHQFPNYSSELNVNALLLGDSALYLCASSTGTGGQETQYFGPGTRLLVL.

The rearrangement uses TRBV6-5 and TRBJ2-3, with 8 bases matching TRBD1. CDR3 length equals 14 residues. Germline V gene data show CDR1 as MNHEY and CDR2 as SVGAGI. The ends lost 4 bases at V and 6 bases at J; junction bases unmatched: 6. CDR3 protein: CASSSGGARDTQYF. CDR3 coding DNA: TGTGCCAGCAGTTCAGGGGGCGCGAGGGATACGCAGTATTTT.